The following is a T cell receptor (beta chain) sequence with its context. Its antigen is still unknown. Use of 60 Vbeta and 13 Jbeta primers characterized the PCR. Some clones are missing from TCRdb's copy, which holds only in-frame ones; the method was immunoSEQ multiplex PCR. Among about 200,000 clones listed, roughly four fifths were seen once. These data originate in a study of cytomegalovirus exposure and HLA in healthy donors. Study-wide findings and caveats: Later analysis indicated greater clonal expansion among HLA-associated TCR beta chains than among equally common other chains. Specificity of a few CMV-associated chains for CMV antigens was verified in vitro. Segments of the TCR beta V type were, in most cases, productive about 90% or about 30% of the time in an earlier analysis. The investigators catalogued some 150 TCR beta chains as cytomegalovirus-associated.

J was trimmed by 3 bases and V by 3 bases; bases with no gene match: 6. Per the germline V gene, CDR1 is KGHSH and CDR2 is LQKENI. CDR3 size: 17 residues. Material: PBMCs. This TCR was sampled from a girl aged 10-17 years in good health and CMV-seronegative. This chain uses TRBV18 with TRBJ1-4, with 11 bases that match TRBD1. The CDR3 sequence: CASSPNGQGASNEKLFF. Here the CDR3 DNA reads TGTGCCAGCTCACCGAACGGACAGGGGGCCTCTAATGAAAAACTGTTTTTT.